These T cell receptor beta chains were read from a single sample in a study of cytomegalovirus exposure and HLA in healthy donors. Method: immunoSEQ multiplex PCR; TCRdb's copy keeps in-frame clones and lacks some. The sample data list approximately 110,000 clones. The sample comprised PBMCs. These receptors were taken from a man aged 40-49 years in good health and CMV-seropositive. Each CDR3 is given with its conserved first and last residue. A D gene is named only where the DNA matches it firmly.

TRBD2	TRBJ2-3	TRBV11-2	TGTGCCAGCAGGCAAATAGCGGGAGCAGCAGATACGCAGTATTTT	CASRQIAGAADTQYF
TRBD2	TRBJ2-5	TRBV7-8	TGTGCCAGCAGCCGCGCTAGCGGCCAAGAGACCCAGTACTTC	CASSRASGQETQYF
TRBD2	TRBJ2-7	TRBV7-3	TGTGCCAGCAGCTGGGCTAGCGGACCCTACGAGCAGTACTTC	CASSWASGPYEQYF
TRBD1	TRBJ2-7	TRBV7-9	TGTGCCAGCAGCTTAGAGAGGACAGGGGCGGGAGAGCAGTACTTC	CASSLERTGAGEQYF
TRBD2	TRBJ2-3	TRBV29-1	TGCAGCGCCGCCAGAACTAGCGGGAGCACAGATACGCAGTATTTT	CSAARTSGSTDTQYF
NA	TRBJ2-5	TRBV7-2	TGTGCCAGCAGCTCTACAGGGTTGAGCACGACCCAGTACTTC	CASSSTGLSTTQYF
NA	TRBJ2-3	TRBV18	TGTGCCAGCTCACCGGACTGGACAGATACGCAGTATTTT	CASSPDWTDTQYF
TRBD2	TRBJ2-1	TRBV30	TGTGCCTGGAGTTGGGGACTAGCGGGGAATGAGCAGTTCTTC	CAWSWGLAGNEQFF
TRBD1	TRBJ2-2	TRBV7-2	TGTGCCAGCAGCCCACAGGGGGCGAACACCGGGGAGCTGTTTTTT	CASSPQGANTGELFF
TRBD2	TRBJ2-3	TRBV5-5	TGTGCCAGCAGCTCCATAGCGGGAGGTAGCACAGATACGCAGTATTTT	CASSSIAGGSTDTQYF
NA	TRBJ1-2	TRBV6-5	TGTGCCAGCAGAGACAGCTTCTATGGCTACACCTTC	CASRDSFYGYTF
NA	TRBJ2-7	TRBV5-4	TGTGCCAGCAGCTTGGCCAATACACCATACGAGCAGTACTTC	CASSLANTPYEQYF
NA	TRBJ2-1	TRBV7-9	TGTGCCAGCAGCTTAGTGGGGGCAGGGGCTGGCAATGAGCAGTTCTTC	CASSLVGAGAGNEQFF
TRBD2	TRBJ2-3	TRBV6-4	TGTGCCAGCAGGCGACTAGCGGGAGTTGAAGATACGCAGTATTTT	CASRRLAGVEDTQYF
NA	TRBJ1-3	TRBV29-1	TGCAGCATCCTATCGGGAAACACCATATATTTT	CSILSGNTIYF
NA	TRBJ2-7	TRBV28	TGTGCCAGCAGTTTAAGGAGCGGATATTACGAGCAGTACTTC	CASSLRSGYYEQYF
TRBD1	TRBJ2-7	TRBV4-2	TGTGCCAGCAGCCAAGAAATTCCTTGGGACAGGGCCTACGAGCAGTACTTC	CASSQEIPWDRAYEQYF
TRBD1	TRBJ2-2	TRBV7-2	TGTGCCAGCAGCAAACAACCGGACAGGGTGGCCGGGGAGCTGTTTTTT	CASSKQPDRVAGELFF
NA	TRBJ1-1	TRBV28	TGTGCCAGCAGTTTTCGGGTGAAAGCTTTCTTT	CASSFRVKAFF
NA	TRBJ2-7	TRBV28	TGTGCCAGCACCGAGGCACGACGGGGGACCTACGAGCAGTACTTC	CASTEARRGTYEQYF
NA	TRBJ1-3	TRBV9	TGTGCCAGCAGCCCGGGGGGTAACGGAGTAGGGAACACCATATATTTT	CASSPGGNGVGNTIYF
NA	TRBJ2-7	TRBV4-1	TGCGCCAGCAGCCAAGTGGCGGACCGCCGGGGCGAGCAGTACTTC	CASSQVADRRGEQYF
TRBD1	TRBJ1-3	TRBV5-6	TGTGCCAGCAGCACGACAGGGGTGTTAGGGAACACCATATATTTT	CASSTTGVLGNTIYF
NA	TRBJ2-5	TRBV5-1	TGCGCCAGCAGCCTGGGCGTCAAGGAGACCCAGTACTTC	CASSLGVKETQYF
TRBD1	TRBJ2-7	TRBV2	TGTGCCAGCAGTGAGCTGATCAGGGGGAGTGAGCAGTACTTC	CASSELIRGSEQYF
TRBD1	TRBJ2-7	TRBV7-6	TGTGCCAGCAGCTTAGCGGGGACAGGGGGCAACGAGCAGTACTTC	CASSLAGTGGNEQYF
TRBD1	TRBJ2-1	TRBV7-3	TGTGCCAGCAGCCCAACAGGGGCCCTAGGGGACAATGAGCAGTTCTTC	CASSPTGALGDNEQFF
TRBD2	TRBJ2-1	TRBV25-1	TGTGCCAGCAGTGAATCTCCGGGGAGGGCGAATGAGCAGTTCTTC	CASSESPGRANEQFF
TRBD2	TRBJ2-1	TRBV19	TGTGCCAGTAGTATGGGACTAGGACTCATGAACAATGAGCAGTTCTTC	CASSMGLGLMNNEQFF
NA	TRBJ1-1	TRBV11-2	TGTGCCAGCAGCTTACGGGGAGGGAACACTGAAGCTTTCTTT	CASSLRGGNTEAFF
TRBD1	TRBJ2-3	TRBV5-1	TGCGCCAGCAGCTTGGCCTCCCAGGCCAGGGGGCCCTATCCCACAGATACGCAGTATTTT	CASSLASQARGPYPTDTQYF
NA	TRBJ1-2	TRBV4-3	TGCGCCAGCAGCCAAGATACAAGGCAGGGTAGTTTGCGTTATGGCTACACCTTC	CASSQDTRQGSLRYGYTF
TRBD1	TRBJ1-1	TRBV11-2	TGTGCCAGCAGCGGATCGACAGGGCAGAACACTGAAGCTTTCTTT	CASSGSTGQNTEAFF
NA	TRBJ2-3	TRBV4-1	TGCGCCAGCAGCCAAGATTTGAGTACAGATACGCAGTATTTT	CASSQDLSTDTQYF
NA	TRBJ2-5	TRBV28	TGTGCCAGCAGCCCAGGGGGGCGGGAGACCCAGTACTTC	CASSPGGRETQYF
TRBD1	TRBJ2-5	TRBV9	TGTGCCAGCAGCGCAGAGGGACAGGGCCAAGAGACCCAGTACTTC	CASSAEGQGQETQYF
NA	TRBJ1-1	TRBV5-1	TGCGCCAGCAGCCTGACCCCGGGACAGAACACTGAAGCTTTCTTT	CASSLTPGQNTEAFF
NA	TRBJ1-2	TRBV5-4	TGTGCCAGCAGCCCCCCAGAGGGCACGGGAGATGGCTACACCTTC	CASSPPEGTGDGYTF
NA	TRBJ2-2	TRBV9	TGTGCCAGCAGCGTAGTGGACAGCACCGGGGAGCTGTTTTTT	CASSVVDSTGELFF
NA	TRBJ2-7	TRBV9	TGTGCCAGCAGCGTAGCTACACAGGCCGGCGAGCAGTACTTC	CASSVATQAGEQYF